The clone carrying this T cell receptor beta chain appeared a few times. Antigen: not known. Through template switching, a universal primer site was introduced, and the cDNA contained unique molecular identifiers. MiXCR was run by TCRdb on the 5' RACE reads, yielding one entry per CDR3 protein. The top ten clones hold 0.8% to 1% of a sample with 450,000 to 500,000 distinct CDR3 sequences, approximately 15% of them seen once. The data were obtained in a study of identical twins. Points from the study as a whole: In zero-insertion analyses, partial confounding could arise from invariant MAIT and iNKT cells. The models systematically underestimated how much out-of-frame TCR alpha was shared in monozygotic twins. Those out-of-frame alpha sequences shared by twins showed an excess of low generation probability.

This CDR3 is 16 amino acids long. Germline values: CDR1 KGHSH, CDR2 LQKENI. Trimming removed 6 bases at V and 4 bases at J, with 21 bases between. Another study also made use of these data, one on yellow fever vaccine responses in identical twins.

The chain uses TRBV18 and TRBJ1-2, with D unresolved. This sequence was found in a woman aged 18 to 35 in good health. Sequencing used CD4+ T cells sorted from blood. CDR3 sequence: CASSSSPTSPSYGYTF. The DNA for the CDR3 is TGTGCCAGCTCTTCAAGTCCGACCTCACCCAGCTATGGCTACACCTTC.